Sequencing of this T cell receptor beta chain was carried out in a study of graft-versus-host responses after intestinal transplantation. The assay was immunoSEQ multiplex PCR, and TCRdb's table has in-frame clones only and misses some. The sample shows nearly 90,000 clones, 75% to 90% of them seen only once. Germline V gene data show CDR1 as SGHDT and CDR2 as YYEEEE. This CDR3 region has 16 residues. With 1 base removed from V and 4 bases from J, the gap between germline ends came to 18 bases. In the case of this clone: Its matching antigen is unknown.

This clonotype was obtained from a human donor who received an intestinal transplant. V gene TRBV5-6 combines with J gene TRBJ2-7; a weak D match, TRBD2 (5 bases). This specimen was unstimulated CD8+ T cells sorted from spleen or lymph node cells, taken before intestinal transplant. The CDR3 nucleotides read TGTGCCAGCAGCTTGTTGTATTCGGGAATTAAATACGAGCAGTACTTC. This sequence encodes CASSLLYSGIKYEQYF.